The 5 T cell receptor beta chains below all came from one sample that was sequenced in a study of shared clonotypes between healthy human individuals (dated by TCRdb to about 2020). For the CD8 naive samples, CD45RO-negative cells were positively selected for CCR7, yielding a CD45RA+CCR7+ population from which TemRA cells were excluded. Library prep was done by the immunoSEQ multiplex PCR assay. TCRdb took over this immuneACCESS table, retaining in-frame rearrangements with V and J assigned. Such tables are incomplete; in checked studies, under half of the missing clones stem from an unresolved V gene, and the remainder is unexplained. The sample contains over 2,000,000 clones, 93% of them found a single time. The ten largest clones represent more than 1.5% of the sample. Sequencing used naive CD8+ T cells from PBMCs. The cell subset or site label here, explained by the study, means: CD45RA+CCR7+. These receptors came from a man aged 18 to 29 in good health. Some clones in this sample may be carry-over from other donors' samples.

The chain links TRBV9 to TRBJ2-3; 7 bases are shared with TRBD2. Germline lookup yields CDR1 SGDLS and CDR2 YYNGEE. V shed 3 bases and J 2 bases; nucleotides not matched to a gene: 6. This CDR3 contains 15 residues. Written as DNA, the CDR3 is TGTGCCAGCAGCGGAGGAGCGGGGTCCACAGATACGCAGTATTTT. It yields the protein CASSGGAGSTDTQYF.

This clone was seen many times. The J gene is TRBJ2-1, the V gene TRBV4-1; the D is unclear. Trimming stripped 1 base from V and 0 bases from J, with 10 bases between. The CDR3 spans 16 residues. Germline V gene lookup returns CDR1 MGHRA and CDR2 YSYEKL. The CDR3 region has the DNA TGCGCCAGCAGCCAAGCAGGCCCCAGCTCCTACAATGAGCAGTTCTTC. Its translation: CASSQAGPSSYNEQFF.

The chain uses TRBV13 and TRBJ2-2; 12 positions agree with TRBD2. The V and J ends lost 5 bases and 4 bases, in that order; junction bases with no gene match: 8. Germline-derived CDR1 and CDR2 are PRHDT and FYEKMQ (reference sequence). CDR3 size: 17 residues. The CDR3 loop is CASSPPSGRAVTGELFF. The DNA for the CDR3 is TGTGCCAGCAGCCCCCCTAGCGGGAGGGCCGTCACCGGGGAGCTGTTTTTT.

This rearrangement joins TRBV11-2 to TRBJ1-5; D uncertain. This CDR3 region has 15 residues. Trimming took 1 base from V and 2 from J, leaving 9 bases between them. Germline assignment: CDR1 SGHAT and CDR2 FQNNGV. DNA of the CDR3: TGTGCCAGCAGCTTAGGGGCTAACGGCAATCAGCCCCAGCATTTT. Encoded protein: CASSLGANGNQPQHF.

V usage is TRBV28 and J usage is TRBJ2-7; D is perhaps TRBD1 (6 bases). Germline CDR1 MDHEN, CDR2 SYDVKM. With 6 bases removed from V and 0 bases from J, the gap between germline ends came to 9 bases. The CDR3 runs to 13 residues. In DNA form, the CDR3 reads TGTGCCAGCAGGGCGGACAGCTCCTACGAGCAGTACTTC. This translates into CASRADSSYEQYF.